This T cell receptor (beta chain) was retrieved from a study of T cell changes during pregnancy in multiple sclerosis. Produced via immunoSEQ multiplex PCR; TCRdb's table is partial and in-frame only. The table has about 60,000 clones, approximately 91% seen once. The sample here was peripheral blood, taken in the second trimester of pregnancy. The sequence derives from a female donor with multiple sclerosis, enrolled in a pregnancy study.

The CDR3: CATPGQGNYGYTF. CDR3 sequence (DNA): TGTGCCACCCCTGGACAGGGGAACTATGGCTACACCTTC. V is TRBV11-1 and J is TRBJ1-2, with TRBD1 matching over 9 bases. With V trimmed by 10 bases and J by 2 bases, 5 bases remained unmatched. Germline loops: CDR1 SGHAT, CDR2 FQDESV (reference sequence). This CDR3 is built from 13 residues.